This T cell receptor (beta chain) was profiled in a study of cytomegalovirus exposure and HLA in healthy donors. General study points: An Asian-associated ancestry cluster reportedly showed fewer N-insertions than the approximately 600-donor mean in a later analysis.

The CDR3 length is 16 residues. CDR1 is LNHDA and CDR2 is SQIVND in the germline V gene (reference sequence). The V and J ends lost 6 bases and 1 base respectively, with 15 bases between them. In the PCR, 60 Vbeta and 13 Jbeta primers were used. The assay was immunoSEQ multiplex PCR, and TCRdb's table has in-frame clones only and misses some. This table holds around 130,000 clones, about 80% found once. Comments on this clone: Its target is not known.

The sample taken for sequencing was PBMCs. The sequence was collected from a male donor in good health and CMV-seronegative. V and J are TRBV19 and TRBJ2-2; D not resolved. As DNA, the CDR3 is TGTGCCAGTAGATCCGCTAGGTTGGGGAACACCGGGGAGCTGTTTTTT. This sequence encodes CASRSARLGNTGELFF.